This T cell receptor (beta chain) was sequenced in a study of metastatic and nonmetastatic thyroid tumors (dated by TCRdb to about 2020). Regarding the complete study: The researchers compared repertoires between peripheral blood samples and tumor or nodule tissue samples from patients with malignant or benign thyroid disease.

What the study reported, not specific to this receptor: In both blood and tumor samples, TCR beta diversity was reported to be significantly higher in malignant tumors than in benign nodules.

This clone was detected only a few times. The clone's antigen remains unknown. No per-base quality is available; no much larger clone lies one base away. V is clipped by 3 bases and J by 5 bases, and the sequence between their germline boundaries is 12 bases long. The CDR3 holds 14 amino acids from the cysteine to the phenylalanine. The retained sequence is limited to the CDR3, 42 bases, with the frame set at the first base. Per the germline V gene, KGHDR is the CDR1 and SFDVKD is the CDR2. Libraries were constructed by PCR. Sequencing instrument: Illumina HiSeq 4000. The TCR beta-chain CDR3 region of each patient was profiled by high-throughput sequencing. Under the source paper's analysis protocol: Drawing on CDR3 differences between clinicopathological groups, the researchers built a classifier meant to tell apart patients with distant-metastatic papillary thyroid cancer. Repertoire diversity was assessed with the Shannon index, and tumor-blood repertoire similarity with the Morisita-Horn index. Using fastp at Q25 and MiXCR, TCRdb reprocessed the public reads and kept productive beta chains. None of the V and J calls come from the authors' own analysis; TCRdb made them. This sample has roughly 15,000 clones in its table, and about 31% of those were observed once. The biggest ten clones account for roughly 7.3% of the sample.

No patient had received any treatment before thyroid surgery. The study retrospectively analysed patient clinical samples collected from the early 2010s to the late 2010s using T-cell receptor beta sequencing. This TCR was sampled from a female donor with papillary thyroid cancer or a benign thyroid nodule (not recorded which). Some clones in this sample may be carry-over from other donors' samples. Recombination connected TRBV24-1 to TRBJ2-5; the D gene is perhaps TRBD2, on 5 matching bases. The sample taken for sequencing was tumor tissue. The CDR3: CATSDGGWAETQYF. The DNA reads TGTGCCACCAGTGATGGCGGGTGGGCCGAGACCCAGTACTTC.